Presented here are 25 T cell receptor beta chains from one specimen sequenced in a study of blood T cell repertoires in COVID-19. Clones were read by immunoSEQ multiplex PCR, and TCRdb kept only the in-frame ones, dropping some. The table lists roughly 250,000 clones, roughly 84% of them singletons, with approximately 14% in the top ten. The sequencing sample was made of peripheral blood. The source of these receptors is a person aged 70 to 85 with COVID-19, enrolled during active disease.

This clone was observed once. V gene TRBV28 combines with J gene TRBJ1-2; D call uncertain. V was pared by 7 bases and J by 8 bases, with 14 bases between. CDR3 length equals 12 residues. CDR1 MDHEN and CDR2 SYDVKM come from the germline V gene. Written as DNA, the CDR3 is TGTGCCAGCATCCGTAACCGGGGAGGCTACACCTTC. Amino acid sequence: CASIRNRGGYTF.

The gene calls are TRBV5-1 and TRBJ1-1; 8 bases are a match to TRBD1. The V gene's germline CDR1 is SGHRS and CDR2 YFSETQ. The CDR3 is made up of 17 amino acids. V dropped 5 bases and J dropped 1; count of bases not matched to a gene: 13. The CDR3 nucleotides read TGCGCCAGCAGTTCAAACCCCCAGGGGGCGCGGAACACTGAAGCTTTCTTT. Its protein is CASSSNPQGARNTEAFF. Together with reference TRBV5-1 and TRBJ1-1, the CDR3 gives the full variable domain: KAGVTQTPRYLIKTRGQQVTLSCSPISGHRSVSWYQQTPGQGLQFLFEYFSETQRNKGNFPGRFSGRQFSNSRSEMNVSTLELGDSALYLCASSSNPQGARNTEAFFGQGTRLTVV.

This clone was recorded a few times. The DNA for the CDR3 is TGTGCCAGCAGCCAGGGGAAGGGGAACACTGAAGCTTTCTTT. This gives the protein CASSQGKGNTEAFF. The chain uses TRBV28 and TRBJ1-1; possibly TRBD1 for D (6 bases). CDR1 and CDR2 from the germline V gene are MDHEN and SYDVKM. The CDR3 spans 14 residues. The germline V and J ends were trimmed by 6 bases and 1 base, with 12 bases remaining between them. The whole variable domain, filled in from reference TRBV28 and TRBJ1-1, reads DVKVTQSSRYLVKRTGEKVFLECVQDMDHENMFWYRQDPGLGLRLIYFSYDVKMKEKGDIPEGYSVSREKKERFSLILESASTNQTSMYLCASSQGKGNTEAFFGQGTRLTVV.

The gene calls are TRBV3-1 (or the pseudogene TRBV3-2) and TRBJ2-2, with 9 nucleotides matching TRBD1. The junction had 13 bases not matched to a gene; V was cut back by 4 bases and J by 7 bases. Germline V gene sequence: CDR1 LGHDT, CDR2 YNNKEL (reference sequence). CDR3 size: 17 residues. The CDR3 bases are TGTGCCAGCAGCCGGATACAGGGGGCTCTAAGTGGCGGGGAGCTGTTTTTT. It encodes CASSRIQGALSGGELFF.

The sample holds a few counts of this clone. The chain joins TRBV5-4 to TRBJ2-7, with a tentative D call TRBD2 (5 bases). There are 16 residues in the CDR3. Germline V lookup: CDR1 SGHNT, CDR2 YYREEE (reference sequence). V was clipped by 0 bases and J by 2 bases, with 15 bases between them. CDR3 DNA: TGTGCCAGCAGCTTGGGGGAGACCCTAAGGCCCTACGAGCAGTACTTC. Its translation: CASSLGETLRPYEQYF.

The genes are TRBV10-1 and TRBJ2-1; 8 nucleotides match TRBD2. V gave up 8 bases and J gave up 8 bases; unmatched junction bases: 17. The germline V gene has CDR1 WNHNN and CDR2 SYGVQD (reference sequence). This CDR3 spans 16 amino acids. The CDR3 reads CASEPIRGGLVDEQFF. Written as DNA, the CDR3 is TGCGCCAGCGAACCGATCCGGGGGGGACTCGTAGATGAGCAGTTCTTC.

On this clone itself: This CDR3 is also generated by other DNA sequences in the sample. V is TRBV9 and J is TRBJ2-3, with TRBD2 identical over 7 bases. Per the germline V gene, CDR1 is SGDLS and CDR2 is YYNGEE. The V segment lost 0 bases and the J segment 2 bases; nucleotides outside the gene matches: 6. The CDR3 totals 16 residues. CDR3 coding DNA: TGTGCCAGCAGCGTAGGACCCAGCGGGGTCACAGATACGCAGTATTTT. Translated, it gives CASSVGPSGVTDTQYF.

The rearrangement joins TRBV7-2 to TRBJ2-2, with D perhaps matching TRBD2 (5 bases). V shed 2 bases and J shed 3 bases, with 7 bases lying between them. The CDR3 spans 14 residues. In germline, CDR1 is SGHTA, CDR2 FQGNSA. Here the CDR3 DNA reads TGTGCCAGCAGCTTATTCGGGGACACCGGGGAGCTGTTTTTT. Its translation is CASSLFGDTGELFF.

CDR3 in DNA: TGTGCCAGTAGCCCGGGACTAGCGGGGCGTATAGGGCGAGAAAACATTCAGTACTTC. Translating gives CASSPGLAGRIGRENIQYF. The chain has TRBV19 and TRBJ2-4, with 13 bases lining up with TRBD2. Trimming removed 6 bases from V and 5 bases from J; junction bases left unmatched: 16. The CDR3 totals 19 residues. The germline V gene has CDR1 LNHDA and CDR2 SQIVND (reference sequence). The full variable domain, rest sourced from reference TRBV19 and TRBJ2-4, is DGGITQSPKYLFRKEGQNVTLSCEQNLNHDAMYWYRQDPGQGLRLIYYSQIVNDFQKGDIAEGYSVSREKKESFPLTVTSAQKNPTAFYLCASSPGLAGRIGRENIQYFGAGTRLSVL.

The chain carries TRBV10-3 and TRBJ2-5; 10 nucleotides agree with TRBD2. The CDR3 is 14 residues long. V shed 6 bases, J shed 5 bases, and the junction held 6 bases outside the gene matches. Germline V gives CDR1 ENHRY, CDR2 SYGVKD. The CDR3, as DNA: TGTGCCATCAGATCCGGGACTAGCGATGAGACCCAGTACTTC. Protein sequence: CAIRSGTSDETQYF.

The chain has TRBV7-6 and TRBJ2-1; 9 positions match TRBD2. This CDR3 has 16 residues. Losses at the gene ends were 4 bases for V and 3 bases for J; bases not matched to a gene: 7. CDR1 is SGHVS, CDR2 FNYEAQ, per germline. CDR3 coding DNA: TGTGCCAGCAGCTCTTATAGCGGGAGTCGCTACAATGAGCAGTTCTTC. Its protein product is CASSSYSGSRYNEQFF.

This chain connects TRBV21-1 to TRBJ1-4; the DNA was not used to check the table's D call, TRBD1. TRBV21-1 is described as a pseudogene. This CDR3 comprises 12 residues. For the CDR3, the DNA is TGTGCCAGCAGCTACAGGGGCGAAAAACTGTTTTTT. Translation: CASSYRGEKLFF.

The chain carries TRBV19 and TRBJ2-1; the match to TRBD2 covers 13 bases. The V segment lost 2 bases and the J segment 8 bases; nucleotides outside the gene matches: 12. Looked up from germline, CDR1 is LNHDA and CDR2 is SQIVND (reference sequence). This CDR3 has 18 amino acids. CDR3 loop: CASSIFPGLAGRGDEQFF. Here the CDR3 DNA reads TGTGCCAGTAGTATATTCCCGGGACTAGCGGGACGTGGGGATGAGCAGTTCTTC.

The rearrangement joins TRBV5-6 to TRBJ2-7, with 10 bases aligning to TRBD1. From germline, CDR1 is SGHDT and CDR2 YYEEEE. The J segment lost 0 bases and the V segment lost 5 bases, leaving 11 bases of the junction unmatched. The CDR3 runs to 17 residues. The CDR3 region is CASSFDRGPWNSYEQYF. The CDR3, as DNA: TGTGCCAGCAGTTTTGACAGGGGGCCCTGGAACTCCTACGAGCAGTACTTC.

The rearrangement joins TRBV25-1 to TRBJ2-2, with 9 bases aligning to TRBD1. After removal of 5 bases from V and 6 bases from J, the junction contained 10 bases not matched to a gene. Germline loops: CDR1 MGHDK, CDR2 SYGVNS. There are 16 residues in the CDR3. The CDR3 region has the DNA TGTGCCAGCAGTACACCTGACAGGGGGAAGGCCGGGGAGCTGTTTTTT. The encoded protein is CASSTPDRGKAGELFF.

The chain carries TRBV2 and TRBJ2-3, with D maybe TRBD1 (6 bases). The CDR3 loop spans 17 amino acids. Germline-derived CDR1 and CDR2 are SNHLY and FYNNEI. Trimming cost V 1 base and J 4 bases, with 18 bases left between them. The CDR3: CASSEDRGFKGADTQYF. CDR3 DNA: TGTGCCAGCAGTGAAGATAGAGGGTTCAAGGGGGCAGATACGCAGTATTTT. Combining the CDR3 with reference TRBV2 and TRBJ2-3 gives the whole variable domain EPEVTQTPSHQVTQMGQEVILRCVPISNHLYFYWYRQILGQKVEFLVSFYNNEISEKSEIFDDQFSVERPDGSNFTLKIRSTKLEDSAMYFCASSEDRGFKGADTQYFGPGTRLTVL.

In this sample, this clone turned up a few times. The chain employs TRBV6-2 or TRBV6-3 and TRBJ2-7; 11 bases are shared with TRBD2. The CDR3 loop spans 17 amino acids. The germline CDR1 and CDR2 sequences are MNHEY and SVGEGT. V lost 6 bases to trimming and J lost 0 bases; unmatched junction nucleotides: 10. The CDR3 DNA reads TGTGCCAGCAGCAAAGAGGCTAGCGGGGGGTCCTCCTACGAGCAGTACTTC. Encoded protein: CASSKEASGGSSYEQYF.

The chain is built from TRBV5-1 and TRBJ1-4; no clear D. The germline gives CDR1 SGHRS, CDR2 YFSETQ. Trimming removed 6 bases at V and 4 bases at J, with 13 bases between. CDR3 length: 14 amino acids. The CDR3 reads CASMEDGYNEKLFF. In DNA form, the CDR3 reads TGCGCCAGCATGGAGGACGGTTATAATGAAAAACTGTTTTTT.

V and J are TRBV25-1 and TRBJ1-2; D perhaps matches TRBD1 (5 bases). The CDR3 contains 13 residues. Germline V gene sequence: CDR1 MGHDK, CDR2 SYGVNS. Between the trimmed V and J ends, which lost 4 bases and 7 bases, there was a span of 13 bases. The CDR3 sequence is CASSAVGESGYTF. DNA of the CDR3: TGTGCCAGCAGTGCGGTAGGGGAAAGTGGCTACACCTTC.

V usage is TRBV3-1 (or the pseudogene TRBV3-2) and J usage is TRBJ2-5; the D is unclear. V was shortened by 0 bases and J by 9 bases, with 17 bases between the two germline ends. This CDR3 is 15 amino acids long. Germline-derived CDR1 and CDR2 are LGHDT and YNNKEL (reference sequence). CDR3 protein: CASSQDTSHNFAQYF. As DNA, the CDR3 is TGTGCCAGCAGCCAAGACACCTCTCACAATTTCGCCCAGTACTTC.

This chain joins TRBV27 and TRBJ2-7, with D perhaps TRBD2 (5 bases). V was pared by 4 bases and J by 5 bases, with 21 bases between. Germline V gene lookup returns CDR1 MNHEY and CDR2 SMNVEV (reference sequence). The CDR3 covers 16 residues. The CDR3 is CASSSDLRVTGNEQYF. CDR3 nucleotide sequence: TGTGCCAGCAGTTCGGATTTAAGGGTGACCGGGAACGAGCAGTACTTC.

This sequence joins TRBV4-3 and TRBJ1-2; 9 bases are shared with TRBD1. Germline lookup yields CDR1 LGHNA and CDR2 YSLEER. Trimming at V came to 3 bases and at J to 7 bases, leaving 9 bases not matched to a gene. The CDR3 contains 15 residues. In DNA, the CDR3 is TGCGCCAGCAGCCAGCTACTCACAGGGGGCTCTGGCTACACCTTC. This gives the protein CASSQLLTGGSGYTF.

The chain combines TRBV6-6 with TRBJ2-7; 10 bases map to TRBD1. This CDR3 is 15 amino acids long. Germline V CDR1 and CDR2: MNHNY, SVGAGI (reference sequence). Trimming cost V 3 bases and J 2 bases; bases outside gene matches: 4. CDR3 nucleotides: TGTGCCAGCAGTTATGGGACAGGGGACCCCTACGAGCAGTACTTC. Residues: CASSYGTGDPYEQYF.

The chain uses TRBV9 and TRBJ2-1; 8 bases line up with TRBD2. The CDR3 is 16 amino acids. Trimming cost V 0 bases and J 5 bases; bases outside gene matches: 7. The germline V gene encodes CDR1 SGDLS and CDR2 YYNGEE. CDR3 sequence reads: CASSVDPGGWNNEQFF. CDR3 DNA: TGTGCCAGCAGCGTAGACCCGGGAGGGTGGAACAATGAGCAGTTCTTC. Variable domain in full (rest from reference TRBV9 and TRBJ2-1): DSGVTQTPKHLITATGQRVTLRCSPRSGDLSVYWYQQSLDQGLQFLIQYYNGEERAKGNILERFSAQQFPDLHSELNLSSLELGDSALYFCASSVDPGGWNNEQFFGPGTRLTVL.

This clone was counted a single time. This rearrangement joins TRBV18 to TRBJ2-3; 7 nucleotides align to TRBD1. Losses at the gene ends were 2 bases for V and 3 bases for J; bases not matched to a gene: 2. Germline lookup yields CDR1 KGHSH and CDR2 LQKENI. The CDR3 extends over 14 amino acids. CDR3 nucleotide sequence: TGTGCCAGCTCACCAAGGACAGGAACAGATACGCAGTATTTT. Translation gives CASSPRTGTDTQYF.